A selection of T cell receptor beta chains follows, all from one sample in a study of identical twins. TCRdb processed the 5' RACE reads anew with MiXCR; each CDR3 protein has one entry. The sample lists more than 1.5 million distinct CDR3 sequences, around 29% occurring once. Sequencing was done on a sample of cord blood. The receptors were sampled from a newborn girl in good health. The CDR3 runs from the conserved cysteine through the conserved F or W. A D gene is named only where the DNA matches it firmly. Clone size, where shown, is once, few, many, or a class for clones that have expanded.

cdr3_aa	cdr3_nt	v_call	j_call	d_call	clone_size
CASSQEPGLAPDNEQFF	TGTGCCAGCAGCCAAGAGCCTGGACTAGCGCCAGACAATGAGCAGTTCTTC	TRBV4-2	TRBJ2-1	TRBD2	few
CASSAIGGYEQYF	TGCGCCAGCAGCGCCATAGGCGGCTACGAGCAGTACTTC	TRBV5-1	TRBJ2-7	-	-
CASGLGRTEGNEQFF	TGTGCTAGTGGTTTGGGACGGACAGAGGGCAATGAGCAGTTCTTC	TRBV12-5	TRBJ2-1	-	few
CASSLAGGAYF	TGTGCCAGCAGTTTAGCGGGAGGAGCGTATTTT	TRBV12-3/TRBV12-4	TRBJ2-3	-	-
CASSFVLSYNEQFF	TGTGCCAGCAGCTTTGTGCTCTCCTACAATGAGCAGTTCTTC	TRBV7-9	TRBJ2-1	-	few
CASSGAEAGVIGGKGEKLFF	TGTGCCAGCAGTGGGGCAGAGGCAGGGGTTATAGGGGGGAAAGGTGAAAAACTGTTTTTT	TRBV27	TRBJ1-4	-	-
CASSQNPDREYGYTF	TGCGCCAGCAGCCAGAATCCGGACAGGGAGTATGGCTACACCTTC	TRBV4-1	TRBJ1-2	TRBD1	once
CASSSGQSEQYF	TGCGCCAGCAGCTCGGGACAGTCCGAGCAGTACTTC	TRBV5-1	TRBJ2-7	TRBD1	many
CASGHTPGKGKGNEQFF	TGTGCCAGCGGCCATACCCCAGGGAAGGGCAAGGGCAATGAGCAGTTCTTC	TRBV14	TRBJ2-1	-	-
CASSFPVAASVHNEQYF	TGTGCCAGCAGTTTCCCTGTAGCGGCAAGCGTCCACAATGAGCAGTACTTC	TRBV28	TRBJ2-5	-	-
CASSWGQGLSYGYTF	TGTGCCAGCAGTTGGGGACAGGGACTGAGCTATGGCTACACCTTC	TRBV12-3/TRBV12-4	TRBJ1-2	TRBD1	-
CASTIPGLSYEQYF	TGTGCCAGCACCATACCGGGCCTCTCCTACGAGCAGTACTTC	TRBV5-5	TRBJ2-7	-	few
CSAHAASPEAFF	TGCAGTGCCCACGCCGCCTCCCCTGAAGCTTTCTTT	TRBV20-1	TRBJ1-1	-	-
CASSQDPLAVFSYEQYF	TGTGCCAGCAGCCAAGATCCACTAGCGGTCTTCTCCTACGAGCAGTACTTC	TRBV4-2	TRBJ2-7	TRBD2	-
CASSLGPGAGDTQYF	TGTGCCAGCAGCTTAGGCCCTGGAGCGGGAGATACGCAGTATTTT	TRBV11-2	TRBJ2-3	-	few
CASSAIAEVYNEQFF	TGTGCCAGCAGCGCTATAGCAGAGGTCTACAATGAGCAGTTCTTC	TRBV5-4	TRBJ2-1	-	few
CASGKSGATYNEQYF	TGTGCTAGTGGAAAGAGCGGGGCGACCTACAATGAGCAGTACTTC	TRBV12-5	TRBJ2-7	TRBD2	-
CSASYGTQYF	TGCAGTGCTAGCTACGGGACCCAGTACTTC	TRBV20-1	TRBJ2-5	-	-
CASSYRAYGYTF	TGTGCCAGCAGTTATCGGGCATATGGCTACACCTTC	TRBV6-6	TRBJ1-2	-	many
CASSYETSGGDRQYF	TGTGCCAGCAGTTACGAAACTAGCGGGGGGGATAGACAGTATTTT	TRBV6-6	TRBJ2-3	TRBD2	many
CSARDRDKPDTQYF	TGCAGTGCTAGAGACAGGGATAAGCCAGATACGCAGTATTTT	TRBV20-1	TRBJ2-3	-	-
CASKLGQGAGELFF	TGTGCCAGCAAACTGGGACAGGGGGCCGGGGAGCTGTTTTTT	TRBV2	TRBJ2-2	TRBD1	-
CASSAFTGTESEQYF	TGTGCCAGCAGCGCATTTACCGGGACAGAGAGCGAGCAGTACTTC	TRBV9	TRBJ2-7	TRBD1	few
CASSLYRFSVETQYF	TGTGCCAGCAGTCTCTACAGGTTTTCGGTAGAGACCCAGTACTTC	TRBV28	TRBJ2-5	-	many
CASIGTSGVQETQYF	TGCGCCAGCATCGGGACTAGCGGGGTTCAAGAGACCCAGTACTTC	TRBV10-2	TRBJ2-5	TRBD2	few
CASSTRDYGYTF	TGTGCCAGCAGCACCCGGGACTATGGCTACACCTTC	TRBV5-6	TRBJ1-2	-	few
CASKPGGSSYNEQFF	TGTGCCAGCAAACCGGGGGGGAGCTCCTACAATGAGCAGTTCTTC	TRBV4-2	TRBJ2-1	TRBD2	-
CASSHLTVYNEQFF	TGTGCCAGCAGCCACCTGACAGTATACAATGAGCAGTTCTTC	TRBV14	TRBJ2-1	-	-
CASSLYLRGAYEQYF	TGTGCCAGCAGTTTATATTTAAGGGGTGCCTACGAGCAGTACTTC	TRBV27	TRBJ2-7	-	-
CASSVETGFGYTF	TGTGCCAGCAGTGTCGAAACAGGGTTTGGCTACACCTTC	TRBV25-1	TRBJ1-2	-	few
CASSLLARETQFF	TGTGCCAGCAGTCTACTAGCGAGGGAGACCCAGTTCTTC	TRBV4-2	TRBJ2-1	TRBD2	-
CASSRPLANEQYF	TGTGCCAGCAGCCGACCCCTAGCGAACGAGCAGTACTTC	TRBV27	TRBJ2-7	-	few
CASSGGLAEITDTQYF	TGTGCCAGCAGTGGAGGACTAGCGGAAATCACAGATACGCAGTATTTT	TRBV6-1	TRBJ2-3	TRBD2	-
CASSFMPTGTNAYEQYF	TGTGCCAGCAGTTTTATGCCGACCGGGACTAATGCCTACGAGCAGTACTTC	TRBV27	TRBJ2-7	TRBD2	-
CASSNQGSENIQYF	TGTGCCAGCAGCAATCAGGGTTCCGAAAACATTCAGTACTTC	TRBV7-2	TRBJ2-4	-	-
CASSLTPGTKNNYGYTF	TGTGCCAGCAGCTTAACCCCCGGGACAAAAAATAACTATGGCTACACCTTC	TRBV11-2	TRBJ1-2	-	few
CASSLAIGTSGNKGQETQYF	TGTGCCAGCAGCTTAGCTATCGGGACTAGCGGGAATAAAGGTCAAGAGACCCAGTACTTC	TRBV7-6	TRBJ2-5	TRBD2	-
CASRTILGGNEQFF	TGTGCCAGCAGGACAATCTTGGGGGGCAATGAGCAGTTCTTC	TRBV6-5	TRBJ2-1	-	-
CSVEIPKRTQYF	TGCAGCGTTGAGATCCCTAAGCGGACCCAGTACTTC	TRBV29-1	TRBJ2-5	-	-
CSASGGGGTDTQYF	TGCAGTGCTAGTGGTGGGGGAGGCACAGATACGCAGTATTTT	TRBV20-1	TRBJ2-3	-	few
CSAREPRVGNEQYF	TGCAGTGCTAGAGAACCTAGAGTGGGTAATGAGCAGTACTTC	TRBV20-1	TRBJ2-5	-	-
CASSETGGFTDTQYF	TGTGCCAGCAGTGAAACAGGGGGTTTCACAGATACGCAGTATTTT	TRBV28	TRBJ2-3	TRBD1	few
CSVQASTKSIQYF	TGCAGCGTCCAGGCTTCGACCAAAAGCATTCAGTACTTC	TRBV29-1	TRBJ2-4	-	once
CATTGSQGGTEAFF	TGTGCCACCACCGGATCACAGGGGGGGACTGAAGCTTTCTTT	TRBV12-3/TRBV12-4	TRBJ1-1	TRBD1	few
CASSQDPGATEAFF	TGTGCCAGCAGCCAAGATCCGGGGGCCACTGAAGCTTTCTTT	TRBV3-1	TRBJ1-1	-	-
CASAPWGLNQPQHF	TGTGCCAGCGCCCCGTGGGGTCTGAATCAGCCCCAGCATTTT	TRBV28	TRBJ1-5	-	few
CASSFGGGTDTQYF	TGTGCCAGCAGTTTCGGGGGGGGCACAGATACGCAGTATTTT	TRBV12-3/TRBV12-4	TRBJ2-3	TRBD2	many
CASSHTNRDVAKNIQYF	TGTGCCAGCAGCCACACAAACAGGGATGTGGCCAAAAACATTCAGTACTTC	TRBV5-6	TRBJ2-4	-	few
CASSLQASGTYNEQYF	TGTGCCAGCAGCTTACAGGCTAGCGGTACCTACAATGAGCAGTACTTC	TRBV7-9	TRBJ2-7	TRBD2	-
CASSYGTGPSYNEQFF	TGTGCCAGCAGTTATGGGACAGGGCCCTCCTACAATGAGCAGTTCTTC	TRBV6-5	TRBJ2-1	TRBD1	-
CASSHTVKETQYF	TGTGCCAGCAGCCACACAGTGAAAGAGACCCAGTACTTC	TRBV28	TRBJ2-5	-	many
CASSGEPGTWFYGYTF	TGCGCCAGCAGCGGGGAGCCTGGGACCTGGTTCTATGGCTACACCTTC	TRBV5-1	TRBJ1-2	-	-
CASSHGSTTDTQYF	TGTGCCAGCAGCCATGGATCTACCACAGATACGCAGTATTTT	TRBV4-2	TRBJ2-3	-	-
CASSEQGTNTEAFF	TGTGCCAGCAGTGAACAGGGTACGAACACTGAAGCTTTCTTT	TRBV6-1	TRBJ1-1	-	few
CASSTRGGAYNEQFF	TGTGCCAGCAGCACCCGCGGGGGAGCCTACAATGAGCAGTTCTTC	TRBV3-1	TRBJ2-1	TRBD2	-
CASSPRGQPNEKLFF	TGTGCCAGCTCACCAAGGGGACAGCCTAATGAAAAACTGTTTTTT	TRBV18	TRBJ1-4	TRBD1	-
CASSVDLAGSEQYF	TGTGCCAGCAGTGTTGATCTAGCGGGCTCCGAGCAGTACTTC	TRBV28	TRBJ2-7	TRBD2	-